This T cell receptor beta chain comes out of a study of OX40 agonist ivuxolimab in advanced cancers. Study-wide points: Also present in some nonresponders was a low level of normalized T-cell clonal expansion.

With regard to this clone: Its specificity is unknown.

Generated by immunoSEQ multiplex PCR, the TCRdb table keeps only in-frame clones and is missing some. This sample has about 8,300 clones; over 70% occur once, and the top ten carry approximately 18%. Patients with a history of autoimmune disease or on systemic immunosuppression were excluded. CDR1 and CDR2 (germline): MGHRA, YSYEKL. The germline V and J ends were trimmed by 4 bases and 0 bases, with 13 bases remaining between them. The CDR3 is 16 residues long. The source was CD4+ or CD8+ T cells sorted from blood, collected in a trial of the OX40 agonist ivuxolimab. The chain recombines TRBV4-1 with TRBJ1-5, with D possibly TRBD1 on 5 matching bases. This sequence originates from an adult with an advanced solid tumor such as melanoma, head and neck, liver or kidney cancer. The CDR3 here is CASSPRQTISNQPQHF. The CDR3 nucleotides are TGCGCCAGCAGCCCTAGACAGACTATTAGCAATCAGCCCCAGCATTTT.